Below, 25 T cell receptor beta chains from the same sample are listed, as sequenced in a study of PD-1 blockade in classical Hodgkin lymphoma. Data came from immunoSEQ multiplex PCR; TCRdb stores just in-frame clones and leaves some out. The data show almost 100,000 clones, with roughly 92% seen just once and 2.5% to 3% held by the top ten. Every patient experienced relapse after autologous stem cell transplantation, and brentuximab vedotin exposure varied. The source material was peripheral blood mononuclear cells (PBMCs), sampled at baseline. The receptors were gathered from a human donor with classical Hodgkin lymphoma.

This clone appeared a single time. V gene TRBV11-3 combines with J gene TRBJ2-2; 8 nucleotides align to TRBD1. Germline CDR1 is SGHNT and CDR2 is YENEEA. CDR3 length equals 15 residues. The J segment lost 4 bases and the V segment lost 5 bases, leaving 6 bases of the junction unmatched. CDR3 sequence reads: CASSPRTGTTGELFF. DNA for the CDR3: TGTGCCAGCAGCCCACGGACAGGGACCACCGGGGAGCTGTTTTTT.

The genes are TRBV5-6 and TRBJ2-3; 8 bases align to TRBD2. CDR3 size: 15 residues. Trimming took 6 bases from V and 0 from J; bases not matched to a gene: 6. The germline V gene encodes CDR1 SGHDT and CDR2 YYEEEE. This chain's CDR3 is CASTAGLGSTDTQYF. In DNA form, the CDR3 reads TGTGCCAGCACCGCGGGACTAGGTAGCACAGATACGCAGTATTTT.

For the CDR3, the DNA is TGTGCCAGCAGTTCGGGACTTTTGAATCAGCCCCAGCATTTT. Translating it yields CASSSGLLNQPQHF. This chain uses TRBV6-5 with TRBJ1-5; perhaps TRBD1 as D (5 bases). V dropped 4 bases and J dropped 4 bases, with 11 bases sitting between them. Germline CDR1 MNHEY, CDR2 SVGAGI. CDR3 size: 14 residues.

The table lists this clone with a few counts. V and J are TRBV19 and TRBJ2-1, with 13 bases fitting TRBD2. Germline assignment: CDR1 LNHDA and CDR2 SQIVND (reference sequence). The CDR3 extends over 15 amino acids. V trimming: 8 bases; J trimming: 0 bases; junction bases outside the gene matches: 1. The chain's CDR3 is CASGTSGDSYNEQFF. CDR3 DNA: TGTGCCAGTGGGACTAGCGGGGACTCCTACAATGAGCAGTTCTTC.

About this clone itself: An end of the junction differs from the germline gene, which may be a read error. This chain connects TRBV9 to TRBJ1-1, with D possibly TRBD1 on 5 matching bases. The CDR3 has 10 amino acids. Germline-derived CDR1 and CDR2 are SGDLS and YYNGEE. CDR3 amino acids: CASSPRPGTF. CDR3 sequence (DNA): TGTGCCAGCAGCCCACGACCGGGGACCTTT.

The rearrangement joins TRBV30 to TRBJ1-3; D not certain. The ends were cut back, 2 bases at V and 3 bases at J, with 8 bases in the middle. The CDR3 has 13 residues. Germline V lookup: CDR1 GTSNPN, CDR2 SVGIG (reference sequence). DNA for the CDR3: TGTGCCTGGAGTCTCTCGGATGGAAACACCATATATTTT. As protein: CAWSLSDGNTIYF.

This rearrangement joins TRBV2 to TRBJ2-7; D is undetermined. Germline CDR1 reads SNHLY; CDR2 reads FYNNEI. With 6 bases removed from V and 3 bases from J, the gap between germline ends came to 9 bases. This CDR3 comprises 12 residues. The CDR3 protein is CASRPLHYEQYF. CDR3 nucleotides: TGTGCCAGCAGGCCCCTTCACTACGAGCAGTACTTC.

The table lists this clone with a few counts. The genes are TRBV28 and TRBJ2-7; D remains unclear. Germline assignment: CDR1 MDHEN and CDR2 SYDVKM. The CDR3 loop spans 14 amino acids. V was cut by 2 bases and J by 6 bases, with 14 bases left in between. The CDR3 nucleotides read TGTGCCAGCAGTTTACCTTGGGGTGCCGCCGAGCAGTACTTC. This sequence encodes CASSLPWGAAEQYF.

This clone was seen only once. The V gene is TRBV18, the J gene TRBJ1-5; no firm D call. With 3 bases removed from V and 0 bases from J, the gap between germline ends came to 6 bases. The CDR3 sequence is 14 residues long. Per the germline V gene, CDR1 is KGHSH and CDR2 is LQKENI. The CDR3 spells CASSPEYSNQPQHF. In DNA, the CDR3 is TGTGCCAGCTCACCGGAGTATAGCAATCAGCCCCAGCATTTT.

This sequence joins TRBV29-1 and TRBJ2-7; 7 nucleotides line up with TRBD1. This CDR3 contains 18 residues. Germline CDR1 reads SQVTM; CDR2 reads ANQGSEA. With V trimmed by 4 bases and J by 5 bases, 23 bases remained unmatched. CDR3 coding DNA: TGCAGCGTTGGGGGGATATCGGGACAGCGCTCGCCTTTTCACGAGCAGTACTTC. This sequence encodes CSVGGISGQRSPFHEQYF.

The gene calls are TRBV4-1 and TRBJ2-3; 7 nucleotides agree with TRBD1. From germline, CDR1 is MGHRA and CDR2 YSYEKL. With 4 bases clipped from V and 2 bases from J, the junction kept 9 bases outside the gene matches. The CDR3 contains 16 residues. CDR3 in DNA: TGCGCCAGCAGCCTGTTGACAGGGCCCCCCACAGATACGCAGTATTTT. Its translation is CASSLLTGPPTDTQYF.

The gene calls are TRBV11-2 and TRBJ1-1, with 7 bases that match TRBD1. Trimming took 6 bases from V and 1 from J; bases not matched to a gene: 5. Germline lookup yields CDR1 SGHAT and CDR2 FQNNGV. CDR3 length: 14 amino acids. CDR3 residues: CASRQGQSNTEAFF. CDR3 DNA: TGTGCCAGCAGACAGGGACAGTCGAACACTGAAGCTTTCTTT.

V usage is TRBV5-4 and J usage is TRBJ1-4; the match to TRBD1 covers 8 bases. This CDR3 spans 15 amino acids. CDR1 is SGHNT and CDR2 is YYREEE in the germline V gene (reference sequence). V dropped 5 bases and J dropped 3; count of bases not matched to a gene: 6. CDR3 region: CASSFDRGSNEKLFF. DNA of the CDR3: TGTGCCAGCAGTTTTGACAGGGGCTCTAATGAAAAACTGTTTTTT.

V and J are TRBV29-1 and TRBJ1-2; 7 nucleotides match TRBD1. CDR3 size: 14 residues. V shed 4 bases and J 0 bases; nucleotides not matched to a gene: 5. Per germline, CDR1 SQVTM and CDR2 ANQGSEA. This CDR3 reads CSVGRDSSNYGYTF. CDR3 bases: TGCAGCGTTGGTAGGGACAGCTCTAACTATGGCTACACCTTC.

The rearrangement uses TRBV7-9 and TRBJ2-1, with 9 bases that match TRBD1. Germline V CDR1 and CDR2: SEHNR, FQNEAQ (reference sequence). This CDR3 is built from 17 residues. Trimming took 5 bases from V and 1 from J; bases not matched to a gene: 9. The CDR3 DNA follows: TGTGCCAGCAGCGCGTCGCGGACAGGGGCATCCTACAATGAGCAGTTCTTC. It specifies CASSASRTGASYNEQFF.

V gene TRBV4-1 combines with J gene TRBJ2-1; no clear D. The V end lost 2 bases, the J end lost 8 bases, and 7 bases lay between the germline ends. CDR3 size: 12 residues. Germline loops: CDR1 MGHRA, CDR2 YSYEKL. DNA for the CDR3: TGCGCCAGCAGCCAACCCTTGGATGAGCAGTTCTTC. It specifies CASSQPLDEQFF.

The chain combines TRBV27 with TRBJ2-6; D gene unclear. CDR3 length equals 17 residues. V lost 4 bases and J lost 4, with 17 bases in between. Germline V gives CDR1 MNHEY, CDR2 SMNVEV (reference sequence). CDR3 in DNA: TGTGCCAGCAGTTCGCATCCGCCGGTCCCGGGGGCCAACGTCCTGACTTTC. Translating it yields CASSSHPPVPGANVLTF.

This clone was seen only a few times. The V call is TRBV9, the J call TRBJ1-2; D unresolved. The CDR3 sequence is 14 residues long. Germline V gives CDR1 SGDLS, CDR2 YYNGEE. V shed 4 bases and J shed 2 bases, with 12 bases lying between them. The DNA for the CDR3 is TGTGCCAGCAGCCCCCGCCGCACGAACTATGGCTACACCTTC. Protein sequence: CASSPRRTNYGYTF.

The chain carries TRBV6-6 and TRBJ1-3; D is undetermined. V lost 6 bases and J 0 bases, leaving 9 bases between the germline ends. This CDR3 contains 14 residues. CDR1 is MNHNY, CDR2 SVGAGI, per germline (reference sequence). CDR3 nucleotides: TGTGCCAGCAGACCCGGGCGCTCTGGAAACACCATATATTTT. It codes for CASRPGRSGNTIYF.

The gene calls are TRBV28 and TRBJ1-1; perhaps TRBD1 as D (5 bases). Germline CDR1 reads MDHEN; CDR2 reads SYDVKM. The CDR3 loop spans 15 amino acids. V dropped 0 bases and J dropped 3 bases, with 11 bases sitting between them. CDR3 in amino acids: CASSLWTDIYTEAFF. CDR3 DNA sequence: TGTGCCAGCAGTTTATGGACGGACATTTACACTGAAGCTTTCTTT.

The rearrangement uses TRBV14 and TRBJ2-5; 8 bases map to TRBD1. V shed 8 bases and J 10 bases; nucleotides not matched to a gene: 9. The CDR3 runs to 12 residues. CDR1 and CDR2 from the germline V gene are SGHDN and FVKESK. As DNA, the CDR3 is TGTGCCAGCTCCCCAGGGGGCGGAGGCCAGTACTTC. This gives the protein CASSPGGGGQYF.

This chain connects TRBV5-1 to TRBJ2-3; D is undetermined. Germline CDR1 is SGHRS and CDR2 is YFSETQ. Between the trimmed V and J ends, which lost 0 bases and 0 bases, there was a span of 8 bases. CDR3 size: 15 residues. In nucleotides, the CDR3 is TGCGCCAGCAGCTTGGACGGAGCTAGCACAGATACGCAGTATTTT. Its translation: CASSLDGASTDTQYF. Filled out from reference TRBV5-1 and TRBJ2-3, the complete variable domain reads KAGVTQTPRYLIKTRGQQVTLSCSPISGHRSVSWYQQTPGQGLQFLFEYFSETQRNKGNFPGRFSGRQFSNSRSEMNVSTLELGDSALYLCASSLDGASTDTQYFGPGTRLTVL.

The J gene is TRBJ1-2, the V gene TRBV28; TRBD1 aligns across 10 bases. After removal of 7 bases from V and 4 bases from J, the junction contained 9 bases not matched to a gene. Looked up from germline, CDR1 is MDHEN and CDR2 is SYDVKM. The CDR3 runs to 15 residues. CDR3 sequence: CASTLGDRGRYGYTF. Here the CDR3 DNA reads TGTGCCAGCACTCTCGGGGACAGGGGACGCTATGGCTACACCTTC.

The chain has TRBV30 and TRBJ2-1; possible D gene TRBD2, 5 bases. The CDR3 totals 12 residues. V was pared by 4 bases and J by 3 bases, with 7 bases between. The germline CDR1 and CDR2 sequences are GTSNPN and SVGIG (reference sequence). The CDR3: CAWNRGYNEQFF. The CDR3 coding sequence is TGTGCCTGGAATCGGGGCTACAATGAGCAGTTCTTC.

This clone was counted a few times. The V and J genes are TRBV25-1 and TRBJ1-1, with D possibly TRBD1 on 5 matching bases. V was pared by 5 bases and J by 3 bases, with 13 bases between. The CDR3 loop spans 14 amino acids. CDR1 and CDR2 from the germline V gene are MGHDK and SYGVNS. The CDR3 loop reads CASSRVGGDTEAFF. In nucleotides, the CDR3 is TGTGCCAGCAGTAGGGTGGGGGGGGACACTGAAGCTTTCTTT.